The 3 T cell receptor beta chains below all came from one sample that was sequenced in a study of shared clonotypes between healthy human individuals. Measured with immunoSEQ multiplex PCR; TCRdb has only the in-frame clones, and not every one. The sample records around 1.9 million clones, roughly 93% being singletons. Cells designated naive CD8 were CD45RO-negative and were positively selected for CCR7, with terminally differentiated effector memory CD45RA+ cells excluded. The sample comprised naive CD8+ T cells from PBMCs. The receptor source for this set is a man between 18 and 35 years old in good health. Some clones in this sample may be carry-over from other donors' samples.

The CDR3: CASSPGTSGSNEQFF. The DNA of the CDR3 is TGTGCCAGCAGCCCCGGGACTAGCGGTTCTAATGAGCAGTTCTTC. The rearrangement links TRBV11-2 to TRBJ2-1; 11 nucleotides line up with TRBD2. Germline CDR1 and CDR2: SGHAT and FQNNGV. The CDR3 has 15 amino acids. The V segment lost 5 bases and the J segment 7 bases; nucleotides outside the gene matches: 7.

The chain combines TRBV19 with TRBJ2-2; tentative D call: TRBD1 (6 bases). The length of the CDR3 is 16 residues. Trimming pared 5 bases from V and 2 bases from J, leaving 15 bases between. The germline V gene has CDR1 LNHDA and CDR2 SQIVND (reference sequence). The CDR3 DNA sequence: TGTGCCAGTAGTCTTCCGACGGACAGTAACACCGGGGAGCTGTTTTTT. Its translation is CASSLPTDSNTGELFF.

To note about this clone: This sample also contains other DNA sequences that code for the same CDR3. V usage is TRBV11-2 and J usage is TRBJ2-7; 7 nucleotides agree with TRBD2. The CDR3 runs to 12 residues. Germline V lookup: CDR1 SGHAT, CDR2 FQNNGV. J lost 5 bases, V lost 3 bases, and 1 base had no gene match. This chain's CDR3 is CASSLGGNEQYF. Written as DNA, the CDR3 is TGTGCCAGCAGCTTGGGGGGGAACGAGCAGTACTTC.